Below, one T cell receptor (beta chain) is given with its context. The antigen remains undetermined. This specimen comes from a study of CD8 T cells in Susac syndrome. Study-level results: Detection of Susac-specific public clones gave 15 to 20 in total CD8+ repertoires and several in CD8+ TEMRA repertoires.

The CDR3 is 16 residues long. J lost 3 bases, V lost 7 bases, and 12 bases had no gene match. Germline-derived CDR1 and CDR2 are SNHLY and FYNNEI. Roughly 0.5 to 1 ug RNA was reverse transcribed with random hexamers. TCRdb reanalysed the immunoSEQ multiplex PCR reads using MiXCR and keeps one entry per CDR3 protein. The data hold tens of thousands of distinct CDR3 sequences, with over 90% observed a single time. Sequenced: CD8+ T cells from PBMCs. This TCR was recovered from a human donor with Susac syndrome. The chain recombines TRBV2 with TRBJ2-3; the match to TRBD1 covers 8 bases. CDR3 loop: CASTGTGNPGTDTQYF. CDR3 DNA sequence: TGTGCCAGCACCGGGACAGGCAATCCGGGGACAGATACGCAGTATTTT. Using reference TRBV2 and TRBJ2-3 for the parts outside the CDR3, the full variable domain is EPEVTQTPSHQVTQMGQEVILRCVPISNHLYFYWYRQILGQKVEFLVSFYNNEISEKSEIFDDQFSVERPDGSNFTLKIRSTKLEDSAMYFCASTGTGNPGTDTQYFGPGTRLTVL.